This is a list of T cell receptor beta chains from one sample in a study of blood T cell repertoires in COVID-19. TCRdb's table, derived via immunoSEQ multiplex PCR, lists solely in-frame clones and lacks some. The sample contains more than 70,000 clones, around 89% of which appear only once. Sequencing was carried out using peripheral blood. Source of these receptors: a man aged 50-60 years with acute or convalescent COVID-19. CDR3s include the opening cysteine and the closing phenylalanine or tryptophan. D genes are given only for firm matches. Size is stated for part of the rows, as once, few or many counts, or as a class when the clone is expanded.

cdr3_length: 15; j_call: TRBJ1-6; v_call: TRBV11-1; d_call: -; clone_size: -; cdr3_aa: CASSLAEGRNSPLHF
cdr3_length: 13; j_call: TRBJ1-2; v_call: TRBV9; d_call: -; clone_size: -; cdr3_aa: CASSVDRNYGYTF
cdr3_length: 11; j_call: TRBJ1-1; v_call: TRBV29-1; d_call: -; clone_size: -; cdr3_aa: CSVDWNTEAFF
cdr3_length: 15; j_call: TRBJ1-6; v_call: TRBV28; d_call: -; clone_size: -; cdr3_aa: CASSLPINRVSPLHF
cdr3_length: 12; j_call: TRBJ1-2; v_call: TRBV12-3/TRBV12-4; d_call: -; clone_size: -; cdr3_aa: CASSSSGYGYTF
cdr3_length: 14; j_call: TRBJ1-1; v_call: TRBV6-1; d_call: -; clone_size: -; cdr3_aa: CASSEPGTYTEAFF
cdr3_length: 14; j_call: TRBJ1-6; v_call: TRBV5-1; d_call: -; clone_size: -; cdr3_aa: CASSQGGGSSPLHF
cdr3_length: 13; j_call: TRBJ1-4; v_call: TRBV6-6; d_call: TRBD1; clone_size: -; cdr3_aa: CASSTGANEKLFF
cdr3_length: 13; j_call: TRBJ1-2; v_call: TRBV5-4; d_call: TRBD1; clone_size: once; cdr3_aa: CASNLQGKDGYTF
cdr3_length: 13; j_call: TRBJ1-2; v_call: TRBV30; d_call: TRBD1; clone_size: -; cdr3_aa: CAWSSTGGEGYTF
cdr3_length: 14; j_call: TRBJ2-1; v_call: TRBV9; d_call: TRBD1; clone_size: -; cdr3_aa: CASSVDPQGDEQFF
cdr3_length: 15; j_call: TRBJ1-5; v_call: TRBV19; d_call: -; clone_size: -; cdr3_aa: CASELQPYSNQPQHF
cdr3_length: 12; j_call: TRBJ2-3; v_call: TRBV5-1; d_call: -; clone_size: -; cdr3_aa: CASSSYADTQYF
cdr3_length: 14; j_call: TRBJ2-1; v_call: TRBV30; d_call: TRBD2; clone_size: -; cdr3_aa: CAWKGAGGYNEQFF
cdr3_length: 12; j_call: TRBJ1-2; v_call: TRBV28; d_call: -; clone_size: -; cdr3_aa: CASSLSLRENTF
cdr3_length: 15; j_call: TRBJ2-3; v_call: TRBV10-3; d_call: TRBD2; clone_size: once; cdr3_aa: CAISLAGEGADTQYF
cdr3_length: 15; j_call: TRBJ1-2; v_call: TRBV7-2; d_call: TRBD1; clone_size: -; cdr3_aa: CASSADRAANYGYTF
cdr3_length: 15; j_call: TRBJ1-1; v_call: TRBV5-1; d_call: TRBD1; clone_size: -; cdr3_aa: CASRKTGTVNTEAFF
cdr3_length: 16; j_call: TRBJ2-3; v_call: TRBV18; d_call: TRBD1; clone_size: once; cdr3_aa: CASSPPRGRRTDTQYF
cdr3_length: 14; j_call: TRBJ1-1; v_call: TRBV3-1/TRBV3-2; d_call: -; clone_size: -; cdr3_aa: CASSQDRVRGKAFF
cdr3_length: 14; j_call: TRBJ1-1; v_call: TRBV21-1; d_call: -; clone_size: -; cdr3_aa: CASTLRVTNTEAFF
cdr3_length: 14; j_call: TRBJ1-1; v_call: TRBV19; d_call: TRBD1; clone_size: -; cdr3_aa: CASSFRTGESEAFF
cdr3_length: 15; j_call: TRBJ1-2; v_call: TRBV3-1/TRBV3-2; d_call: -; clone_size: -; cdr3_aa: CASSQALTGTYGYTF
cdr3_length: 15; j_call: TRBJ1-6; v_call: TRBV30; d_call: -; clone_size: -; cdr3_aa: CAWSVRRTTNSPLHF
cdr3_length: 13; j_call: TRBJ1-6; v_call: TRBV19; d_call: -; clone_size: many; cdr3_aa: CASSMDWHSPLHF
cdr3_length: 12; j_call: TRBJ1-4; v_call: TRBV2; d_call: -; clone_size: -; cdr3_aa: CASGEGRRKLFF
cdr3_length: 14; j_call: TRBJ2-7; v_call: TRBV5-1; d_call: -; clone_size: -; cdr3_aa: CASKPDTHLNEQYF
cdr3_length: 12; j_call: TRBJ1-2; v_call: TRBV12-3/TRBV12-4; d_call: -; clone_size: -; cdr3_aa: CASSPSVGGYTF
cdr3_length: 12; j_call: TRBJ1-2; v_call: TRBV7-9; d_call: -; clone_size: -; cdr3_aa: CASSLSTNSYTF
cdr3_length: 15; j_call: TRBJ2-1; v_call: TRBV30; d_call: TRBD2; clone_size: -; cdr3_aa: CAWTPTSGGYNEQFF
cdr3_length: 15; j_call: TRBJ2-3; v_call: TRBV5-4; d_call: TRBD1; clone_size: -; cdr3_aa: CASSLQGAGTDTQYF
cdr3_length: 14; j_call: TRBJ2-1; v_call: TRBV4-1; d_call: -; clone_size: -; cdr3_aa: CASSEGQSYNEQFF
cdr3_length: 13; j_call: TRBJ2-5; v_call: TRBV6-5; d_call: -; clone_size: -; cdr3_aa: CAGSRGQQETQYF